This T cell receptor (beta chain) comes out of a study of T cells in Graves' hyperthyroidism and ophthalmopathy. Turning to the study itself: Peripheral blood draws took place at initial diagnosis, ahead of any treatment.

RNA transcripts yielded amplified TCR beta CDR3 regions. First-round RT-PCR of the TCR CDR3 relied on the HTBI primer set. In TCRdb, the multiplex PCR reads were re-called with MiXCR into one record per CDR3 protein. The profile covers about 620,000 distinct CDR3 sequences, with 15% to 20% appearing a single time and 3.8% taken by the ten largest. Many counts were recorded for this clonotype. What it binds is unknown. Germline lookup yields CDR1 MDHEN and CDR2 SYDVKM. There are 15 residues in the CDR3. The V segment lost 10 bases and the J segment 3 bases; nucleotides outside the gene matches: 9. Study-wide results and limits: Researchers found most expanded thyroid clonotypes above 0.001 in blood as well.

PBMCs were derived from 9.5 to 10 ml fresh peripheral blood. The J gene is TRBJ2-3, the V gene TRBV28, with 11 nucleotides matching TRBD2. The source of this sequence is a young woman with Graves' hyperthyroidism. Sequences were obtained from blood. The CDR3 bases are TGTGCCAACAGCCCACGACTAGCGGGAACAGATACGCAGTATTTT. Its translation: CANSPRLAGTDTQYF.